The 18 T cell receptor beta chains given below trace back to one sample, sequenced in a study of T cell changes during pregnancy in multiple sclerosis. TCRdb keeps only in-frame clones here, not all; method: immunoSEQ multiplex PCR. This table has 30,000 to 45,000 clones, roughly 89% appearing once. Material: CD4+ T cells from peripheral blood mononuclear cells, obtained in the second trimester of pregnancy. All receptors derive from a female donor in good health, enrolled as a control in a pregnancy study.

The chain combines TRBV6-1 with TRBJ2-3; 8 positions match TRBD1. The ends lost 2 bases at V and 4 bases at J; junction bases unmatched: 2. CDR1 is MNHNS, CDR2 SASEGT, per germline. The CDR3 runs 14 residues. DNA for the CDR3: TGTGCCAGCAGTGAAATGACAGGGGCAGATACGCAGTATTTT. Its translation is CASSEMTGADTQYF.

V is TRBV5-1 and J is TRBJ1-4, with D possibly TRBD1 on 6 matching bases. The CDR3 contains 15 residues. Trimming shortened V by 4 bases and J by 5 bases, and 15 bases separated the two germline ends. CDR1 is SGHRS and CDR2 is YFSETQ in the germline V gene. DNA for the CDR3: TGCGCCAGCAGCCGAGGGGACACTCTAAATGAAAAACTGTTTTTT. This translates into CASSRGDTLNEKLFF. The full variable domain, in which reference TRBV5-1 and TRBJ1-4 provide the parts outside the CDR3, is KAGVTQTPRYLIKTRGQQVTLSCSPISGHRSVSWYQQTPGQGLQFLFEYFSETQRNKGNFPGRFSGRQFSNSRSEMNVSTLELGDSALYLCASSRGDTLNEKLFFGSGTQLSVL.

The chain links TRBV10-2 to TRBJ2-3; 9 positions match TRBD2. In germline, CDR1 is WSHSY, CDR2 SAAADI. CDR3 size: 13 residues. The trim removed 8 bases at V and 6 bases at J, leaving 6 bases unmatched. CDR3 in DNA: TGCGCCAGCCTCCTAGCGGGGACCGATACGCAGTATTTT. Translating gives CASLLAGTDTQYF.

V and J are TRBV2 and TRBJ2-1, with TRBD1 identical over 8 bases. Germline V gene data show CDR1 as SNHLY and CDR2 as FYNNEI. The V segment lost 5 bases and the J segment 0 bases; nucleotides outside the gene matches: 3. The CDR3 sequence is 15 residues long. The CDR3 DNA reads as TGTGCCAGCAGTAAACAGGGGGGCTCCTACAATGAGCAGTTCTTC. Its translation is CASSKQGGSYNEQFF.

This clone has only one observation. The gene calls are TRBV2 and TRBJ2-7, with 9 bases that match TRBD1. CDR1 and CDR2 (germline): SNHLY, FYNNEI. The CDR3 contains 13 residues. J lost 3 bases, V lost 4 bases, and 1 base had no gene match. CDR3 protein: CASSGDRVYEQYF. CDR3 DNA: TGTGCCAGCAGTGGGGACAGGGTCTACGAGCAGTACTTC.

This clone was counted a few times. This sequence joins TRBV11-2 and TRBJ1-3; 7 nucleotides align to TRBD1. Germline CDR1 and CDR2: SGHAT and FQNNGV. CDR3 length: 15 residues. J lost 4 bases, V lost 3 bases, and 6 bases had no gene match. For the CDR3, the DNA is TGTGCCAGCAGCTTCGAGACGGGACAGGGAAACACCATATATTTT. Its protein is CASSFETGQGNTIYF. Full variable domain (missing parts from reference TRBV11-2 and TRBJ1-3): EAGVAQSPRYKIIEKRQSVAFWCNPISGHATLYWYQQILGQGPKLLIQFQNNGVVDDSQLPKDRFSAERLKGVDSTLKIQPAKLEDSAVYLCASSFETGQGNTIYFGEGSWLTVV.

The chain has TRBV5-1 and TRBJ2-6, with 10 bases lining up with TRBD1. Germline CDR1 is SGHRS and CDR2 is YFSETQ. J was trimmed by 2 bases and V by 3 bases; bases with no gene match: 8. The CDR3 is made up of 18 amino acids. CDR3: CASSSSPGTGAGANVLTF. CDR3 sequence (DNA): TGCGCCAGCAGCTCGAGTCCCGGGACAGGGGCTGGGGCCAACGTCCTGACTTTC.

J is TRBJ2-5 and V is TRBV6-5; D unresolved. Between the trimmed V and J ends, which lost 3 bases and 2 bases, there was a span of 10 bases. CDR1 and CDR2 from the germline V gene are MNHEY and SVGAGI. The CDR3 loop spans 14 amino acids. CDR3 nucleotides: TGTGCCAGCAGTTATGGGCCAGATCAAGAGACCCAGTACTTC. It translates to CASSYGPDQETQYF.

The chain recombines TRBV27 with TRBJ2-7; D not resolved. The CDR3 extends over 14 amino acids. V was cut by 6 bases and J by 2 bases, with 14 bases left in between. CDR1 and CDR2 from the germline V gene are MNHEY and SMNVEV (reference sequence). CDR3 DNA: TGTGCCAGCAGGTCGTTCGATACAGCCTACGAGCAGTACTTC. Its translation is CASRSFDTAYEQYF.

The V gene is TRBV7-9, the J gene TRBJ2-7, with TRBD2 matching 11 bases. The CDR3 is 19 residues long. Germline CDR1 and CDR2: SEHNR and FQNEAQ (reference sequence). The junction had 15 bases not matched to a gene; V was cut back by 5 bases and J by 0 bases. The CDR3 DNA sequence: TGTGCCAGCAGCCAGTGGTCCCTAGCGGGGGGTCAAAGCTCCTACGAGCAGTACTTC. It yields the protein CASSQWSLAGGQSSYEQYF.

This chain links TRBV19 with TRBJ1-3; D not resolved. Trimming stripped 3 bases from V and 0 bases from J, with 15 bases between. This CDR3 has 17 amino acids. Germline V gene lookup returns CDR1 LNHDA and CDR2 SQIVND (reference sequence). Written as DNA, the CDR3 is TGTGCCAGTAGTATCCGCAAGGCCGGGTTCTCTGGAAACACCATATATTTT. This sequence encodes CASSIRKAGFSGNTIYF.

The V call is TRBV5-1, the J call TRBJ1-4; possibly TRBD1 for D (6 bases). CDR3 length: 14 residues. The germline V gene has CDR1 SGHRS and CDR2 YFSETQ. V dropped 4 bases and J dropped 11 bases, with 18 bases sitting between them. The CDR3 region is CASSPSGGARKLFF. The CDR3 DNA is TGCGCCAGCAGCCCCAGCGGGGGGGCGCGGAAACTGTTTTTT.

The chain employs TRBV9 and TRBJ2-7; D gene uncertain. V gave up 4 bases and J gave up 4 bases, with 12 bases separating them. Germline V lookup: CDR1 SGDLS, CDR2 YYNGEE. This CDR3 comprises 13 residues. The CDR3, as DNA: TGTGCCAGCAGCCCCCGCGGAGAATACGAGCAGTACTTC. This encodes CASSPRGEYEQYF.

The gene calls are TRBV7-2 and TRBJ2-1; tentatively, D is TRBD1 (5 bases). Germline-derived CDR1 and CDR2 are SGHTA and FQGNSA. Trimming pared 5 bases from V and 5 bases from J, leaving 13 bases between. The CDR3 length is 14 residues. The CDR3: CASSAWGGNNEQFF. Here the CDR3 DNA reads TGTGCCAGCAGCGCTTGGGGCGGAAACAATGAGCAGTTCTTC.

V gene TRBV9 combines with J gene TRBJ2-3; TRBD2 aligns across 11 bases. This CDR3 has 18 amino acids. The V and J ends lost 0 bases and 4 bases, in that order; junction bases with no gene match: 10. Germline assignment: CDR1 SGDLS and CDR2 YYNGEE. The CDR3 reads CASSVAGASGGLADTQYF. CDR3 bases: TGTGCCAGCAGCGTAGCTGGAGCTAGCGGGGGGTTAGCAGATACGCAGTATTTT.

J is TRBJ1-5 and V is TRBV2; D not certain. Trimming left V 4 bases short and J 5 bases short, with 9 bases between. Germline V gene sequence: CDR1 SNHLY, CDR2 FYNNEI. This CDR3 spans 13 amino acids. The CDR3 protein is CASSGASHQPQHF. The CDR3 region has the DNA TGTGCCAGCAGTGGTGCGTCTCATCAGCCCCAGCATTTT. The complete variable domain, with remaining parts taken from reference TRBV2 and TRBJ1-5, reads EPEVTQTPSHQVTQMGQEVILRCVPISNHLYFYWYRQILGQKVEFLVSFYNNEISEKSEIFDDQFSVERPDGSNFTLKIRSTKLEDSAMYFCASSGASHQPQHFGDGTRLSIL.

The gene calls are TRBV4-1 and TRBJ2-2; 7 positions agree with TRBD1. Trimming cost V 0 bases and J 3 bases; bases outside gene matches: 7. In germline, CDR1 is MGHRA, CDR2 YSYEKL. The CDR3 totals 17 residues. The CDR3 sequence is CASSQDSQGVYTGELFF. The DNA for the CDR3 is TGCGCCAGCAGCCAAGATAGCCAGGGGGTTTACACCGGGGAGCTGTTTTTT.

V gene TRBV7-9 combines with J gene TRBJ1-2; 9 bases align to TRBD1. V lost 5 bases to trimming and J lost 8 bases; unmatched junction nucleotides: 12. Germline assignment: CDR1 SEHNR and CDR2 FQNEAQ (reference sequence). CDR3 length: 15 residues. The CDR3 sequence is CASSRPRDREEGYTF. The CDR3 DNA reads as TGTGCCAGCAGCCGACCACGGGACAGGGAGGAAGGCTACACCTTC.